The clone carrying this TCR beta chain was recorded a few times. This CDR3 spans 14 amino acids. Germline CDR1 is LNHDA and CDR2 is SQIVND (reference sequence). V was clipped by 6 bases and J by 3 bases; unmatched bases: 3. This entry comes from a study of blood T cell repertoires in COVID-19. Study-wide background: Sites across the United States, Italy and Spain contributed samples from acute and convalescent COVID-19. The cDNA or gDNA used as material had been derived from T cells, B-cell-depleted T cells, or PBMCs.

In the original workflow: The assay estimated nucleated cells by amplifying reference gene primers. The repertoire was sequenced with immunoSEQ multiplex PCR; TCRdb's copy has only in-frame clones and lacks some. Clonal size and the V and J genes are those of that table, whereas D and trimming came from the DNA. The sample shows about 50,000 clones, approximately 90% of them seen only once. Material: peripheral blood. The chain carries TRBV19 and TRBJ1-1, with TRBD1 identical over 11 bases. This sequence originates from an elderly woman with acute or convalescent COVID-19. This CDR3 reads CASRDRGLHTEAFF. DNA of the CDR3: TGTGCCAGTAGGGACAGGGGGCTGCACACTGAAGCTTTCTTT. The full variable domain, its missing parts supplied by reference TRBV19 and TRBJ1-1, is DGGITQSPKYLFRKEGQNVTLSCEQNLNHDAMYWYRQDPGQGLRLIYYSQIVNDFQKGDIAEGYSVSREKKESFPLTVTSAQKNPTAFYLCASRDRGLHTEAFFGQGTRLTVV.